This T cell receptor (beta chain) was found in a study of technical replicates of blood from a handful of donors. This clone has a single count. The method was immunoSEQ multiplex PCR; TCRdb's version includes in-frame clones alone and lacks a portion of them. Altogether about 70,000 clones are present, approximately 98% being singletons, with the ten largest covering 0.2% to 0.25%. The CDR3 length is 16 residues. Germline lookup yields CDR1 LGHNA and CDR2 YSLEER. The V segment lost 4 bases and the J segment 6 bases; nucleotides outside the gene matches: 10. The clonotype was recovered from a human donor in good health. V is TRBV4-3 and J is TRBJ2-3, with TRBD2 matching 10 bases. Sequencing used T cells isolated from PBMCs. CDR3 nucleotide sequence: TGCGCCAGCAGCCGCTTTCTAGCGGGAGCCACGGATACGCAGTATTTT. Translating it yields CASSRFLAGATDTQYF.